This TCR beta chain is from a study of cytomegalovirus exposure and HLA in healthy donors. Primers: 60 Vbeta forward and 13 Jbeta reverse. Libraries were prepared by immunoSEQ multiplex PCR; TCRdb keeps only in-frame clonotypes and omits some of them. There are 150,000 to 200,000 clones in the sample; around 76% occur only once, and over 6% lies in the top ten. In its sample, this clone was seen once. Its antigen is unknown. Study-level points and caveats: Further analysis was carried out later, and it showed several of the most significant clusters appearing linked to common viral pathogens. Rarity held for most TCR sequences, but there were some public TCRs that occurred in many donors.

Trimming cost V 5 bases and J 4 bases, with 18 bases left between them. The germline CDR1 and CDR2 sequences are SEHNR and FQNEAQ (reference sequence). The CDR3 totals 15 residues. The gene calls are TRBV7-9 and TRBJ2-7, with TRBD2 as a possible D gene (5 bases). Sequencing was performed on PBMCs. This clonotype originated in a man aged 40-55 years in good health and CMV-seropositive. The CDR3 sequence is CASSPEGHKGYEQYF. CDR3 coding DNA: TGTGCCAGCAGCCCAGAGGGCCACAAAGGGTACGAGCAGTACTTC. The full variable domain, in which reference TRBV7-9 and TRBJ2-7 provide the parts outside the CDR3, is DTGVSQNPRHKITKRGQNVTFRCDPISEHNRLYWYRQTLGQGPEFLTYFQNEAQLEKSRLLSDRFSAERPKGSFSTLEIQRTEQGDSAMYLCASSPEGHKGYEQYFGPGTRLTVT.